The rows below give T cell receptor beta chains drawn from one sample of a study of OX40 agonist ivuxolimab in advanced cancers. TCRdb keeps only in-frame clones here, not all; method: immunoSEQ multiplex PCR. Among 20,000 to 25,000 clones listed, around 84% were seen once. Sample: CD4+ or CD8+ T cells sorted from blood, taken in a trial of the OX40 agonist ivuxolimab. These receptors were taken from an adult with an advanced solid tumor such as melanoma, head and neck, liver or kidney cancer. Each CDR3 is given with its conserved first and last residue. A D gene is named only where the DNA matches it firmly. For some rows the clone size is stated as once, few or many, or as a class when expanded; others skip it.

j_call: TRBJ2-3; v_call: TRBV25-1; d_call: NA; clone_size: NA; cdr3_aa: CASSPQGTQYF; cdr3_nt: TGTGCCAGCAGTCCGCAGGGAACGCAGTATTTT
j_call: TRBJ1-6; v_call: TRBV19; d_call: TRBD1; clone_size: NA; cdr3_aa: CASSYLGQGDSPLHF; cdr3_nt: TGTGCCAGTAGTTACCTGGGACAGGGGGATTCACCCCTCCACTTT
j_call: TRBJ1-4; v_call: TRBV29-1; d_call: NA; clone_size: NA; cdr3_aa: CSVDAGEREKLFF; cdr3_nt: TGCAGCGTTGATGCAGGGGAGAGAGAAAAACTGTTTTTT
j_call: TRBJ1-3; v_call: TRBV9; d_call: TRBD1; clone_size: NA; cdr3_aa: CASSDRGGRSGGGNTIYF; cdr3_nt: TGTGCCAGCAGCGACAGGGGCGGAAGGTCCGGGGGTGGAAACACCATATATTTT
j_call: TRBJ2-5; v_call: TRBV9; d_call: NA; clone_size: NA; cdr3_aa: CASSPTTGRKETQYF; cdr3_nt: TGTGCCAGCTCCCCCACGACAGGACGGAAGGAGACCCAGTACTTC
j_call: TRBJ1-2; v_call: TRBV14; d_call: NA; clone_size: NA; cdr3_aa: CASSRMTVNYGYTF; cdr3_nt: TGTGCCAGCAGCCGAATGACAGTTAACTATGGCTACACCTTC
j_call: TRBJ2-7; v_call: TRBV7-2; d_call: NA; clone_size: NA; cdr3_aa: CASSQQNPYEQYF; cdr3_nt: TGTGCCAGCAGCCAGCAGAACCCCTACGAGCAGTACTTC
j_call: TRBJ2-1; v_call: TRBV7-9; d_call: NA; clone_size: NA; cdr3_aa: CASSPIDEQFF; cdr3_nt: TGTGCCAGCAGCCCCATAGATGAGCAGTTCTTC
j_call: TRBJ1-1; v_call: TRBV6-5; d_call: TRBD1; clone_size: medium-sized; cdr3_aa: CASSYGGGTGRTEAFF; cdr3_nt: TGTGCCAGCAGTTACGGAGGGGGGACAGGGAGGACTGAAGCTTTCTTT
j_call: TRBJ2-4; v_call: TRBV7-2; d_call: NA; clone_size: NA; cdr3_aa: CASPPPGRDWGKNIQYF; cdr3_nt: TGTGCCAGCCCCCCCCCGGGCAGGGACTGGGGCAAAAACATTCAGTACTTC
j_call: TRBJ1-4; v_call: TRBV2; d_call: TRBD1; clone_size: NA; cdr3_aa: CASSLYQQGGDEKLFF; cdr3_nt: TGTGCCAGCAGTCTATATCAACAGGGGGGGGATGAAAAACTGTTTTTT
j_call: TRBJ2-1; v_call: TRBV6-5; d_call: TRBD2; clone_size: few; cdr3_aa: CASSLTSGPYNEQFF; cdr3_nt: TGTGCCAGCAGTCTGACTAGCGGACCCTACAATGAGCAGTTCTTC
j_call: TRBJ1-1; v_call: TRBV7-2; d_call: TRBD1; clone_size: NA; cdr3_aa: CASSLTGTAFF; cdr3_nt: TGTGCCAGCAGCTTGACAGGGACGGCTTTCTTT
j_call: TRBJ2-3; v_call: TRBV18; d_call: NA; clone_size: NA; cdr3_aa: CASSPAIGHTSTDTQYF; cdr3_nt: TGTGCCAGCTCACCCGCTATAGGACATACTAGCACAGATACGCAGTATTTT
j_call: TRBJ1-2; v_call: TRBV7-2; d_call: NA; clone_size: NA; cdr3_aa: CASSLPGRDMGYTF; cdr3_nt: TGTGCCAGCAGCTTGCCGGGGAGAGATATGGGCTACACCTTC
j_call: TRBJ1-6; v_call: TRBV7-6; d_call: NA; clone_size: NA; cdr3_aa: CASSLANNSPLHF; cdr3_nt: TGTGCCAGCAGCTTAGCGAATAATTCACCCCTCCACTTT
j_call: TRBJ1-1; v_call: TRBV30; d_call: NA; clone_size: few; cdr3_aa: CAWSVLRRVRDEAFF; cdr3_nt: TGTGCCTGGAGTGTACTAAGGAGGGTCAGGGATGAAGCTTTCTTT
j_call: TRBJ1-2; v_call: TRBV2; d_call: TRBD1; clone_size: NA; cdr3_aa: CATDRVDDGYTF; cdr3_nt: TGTGCCACAGACAGGGTCGACGATGGCTACACCTTC
j_call: TRBJ1-6; v_call: TRBV11-2; d_call: NA; clone_size: NA; cdr3_aa: CASSLFSPGPNSPLHF; cdr3_nt: TGTGCCAGCAGCCTATTTAGTCCGGGCCCGAATTCACCCCTCCACTTT
j_call: TRBJ1-3; v_call: TRBV30; d_call: TRBD1; clone_size: NA; cdr3_aa: CAWRRGQSSGNTIYF; cdr3_nt: TGTGCCTGGAGGCGGGGACAGAGCTCTGGAAACACCATATATTTT
j_call: TRBJ2-2; v_call: TRBV28; d_call: NA; clone_size: NA; cdr3_aa: CAAQGTGELFF; cdr3_nt: TGTGCCGCCCAGGGGACCGGGGAGCTGTTTTTT
j_call: TRBJ1-2; v_call: TRBV7-9; d_call: NA; clone_size: few; cdr3_aa: CASSLNDSPHNYGYTF; cdr3_nt: TGTGCCAGCAGCCTAAACGACAGCCCCCATAACTATGGCTACACCTTC
j_call: TRBJ2-7; v_call: TRBV7-2; d_call: TRBD1; clone_size: NA; cdr3_aa: CASSLSQGAPHEQYF; cdr3_nt: TGTGCCAGCAGCTTGAGCCAGGGGGCCCCCCACGAGCAGTACTTC
j_call: TRBJ2-7; v_call: TRBV7-6; d_call: NA; clone_size: NA; cdr3_aa: CASSSPSGAGMGEQYF; cdr3_nt: TGTGCCAGCAGCTCTCCCTCGGGGGCGGGGATGGGCGAGCAGTACTTC
j_call: TRBJ2-4; v_call: TRBV29-1; d_call: NA; clone_size: NA; cdr3_aa: CSVEWGKNIQYF; cdr3_nt: TGCAGCGTTGAGTGGGGCAAAAACATTCAGTACTTC
j_call: TRBJ2-7; v_call: TRBV10-3; d_call: NA; clone_size: NA; cdr3_aa: CATNRGDLPTQQYF; cdr3_nt: TGTGCCACCAACCGAGGGGACTTACCTACACAGCAGTACTTC
j_call: TRBJ1-1; v_call: TRBV10-3; d_call: TRBD1; clone_size: NA; cdr3_aa: CAITRDSRTEAFF; cdr3_nt: TGTGCCATCACCCGGGACAGTCGGACTGAAGCTTTCTTT
j_call: TRBJ2-3; v_call: TRBV27; d_call: NA; clone_size: NA; cdr3_aa: CASSFGGWDTDTQYF; cdr3_nt: TGTGCCAGCAGTTTCGGCGGGTGGGACACAGATACGCAGTATTTT
j_call: TRBJ1-5; v_call: TRBV10-1; d_call: NA; clone_size: NA; cdr3_aa: CASPPPGRNNQPQHF; cdr3_nt: TGCGCCAGCCCTCCTCCCGGTAGGAACAATCAGCCCCAGCATTTT
j_call: TRBJ1-1; v_call: TRBV19; d_call: NA; clone_size: NA; cdr3_aa: CASTDTGGGSNTEAFF; cdr3_nt: TGTGCCAGTACCGACACCGGGGGGGGCTCGAACACTGAAGCTTTCTTT
j_call: TRBJ2-3; v_call: TRBV4-2; d_call: NA; clone_size: NA; cdr3_aa: CASSSLPSEEQYF; cdr3_nt: TGTGCCAGCAGCTCTCTCCCTAGCGAGGAGCAGTATTTT
j_call: TRBJ1-5; v_call: TRBV6-5; d_call: NA; clone_size: NA; cdr3_aa: CASSPGTSNQPQHF; cdr3_nt: TGTGCCAGCAGTCCCGGGACAAGCAATCAGCCCCAGCATTTT
j_call: TRBJ2-3; v_call: TRBV9; d_call: NA; clone_size: NA; cdr3_aa: CASSVKSSADTQYF; cdr3_nt: TGTGCCAGCAGCGTTAAAAGTTCGGCAGATACGCAGTATTTT
j_call: TRBJ2-5; v_call: TRBV7-2; d_call: NA; clone_size: NA; cdr3_aa: CASSSEIGRETQYF; cdr3_nt: TGTGCCAGCAGCTCGGAGATAGGGAGAGAGACCCAGTACTTC
j_call: TRBJ1-2; v_call: TRBV7-9; d_call: TRBD1; clone_size: NA; cdr3_aa: CASSLDRAGYTF; cdr3_nt: TGTGCCAGCAGCTTGGACAGGGCGGGCTACACCTTC
j_call: TRBJ2-3; v_call: TRBV6-5; d_call: NA; clone_size: NA; cdr3_aa: CASRPLLGDTQYF; cdr3_nt: TGTGCCAGCAGACCCCTCCTAGGAGATACGCAGTATTTT
j_call: TRBJ1-2; v_call: TRBV6-1; d_call: NA; clone_size: NA; cdr3_aa: CASVSPRGYTF; cdr3_nt: TGTGCCAGCGTCTCGCCTCGTGGCTACACCTTC
j_call: TRBJ2-5; v_call: TRBV11-2; d_call: TRBD1; clone_size: NA; cdr3_aa: CASSKYPPTGSETQYF; cdr3_nt: TGTGCCAGCAGCAAGTACCCTCCGACAGGGTCGGAGACCCAGTACTTC
j_call: TRBJ1-2; v_call: TRBV4-2; d_call: NA; clone_size: NA; cdr3_aa: CASSRSGADGYTF; cdr3_nt: TGTGCCAGCAGCCGATCGGGGGCGGATGGCTACACCTTC
j_call: TRBJ2-2; v_call: TRBV29-1; d_call: NA; clone_size: NA; cdr3_aa: CSVGHTGELFF; cdr3_nt: TGCAGCGTGGGCCACACCGGGGAGCTGTTTTTT
j_call: TRBJ2-5; v_call: TRBV7-7; d_call: TRBD1; clone_size: NA; cdr3_aa: CASSFRTGGGETQYF; cdr3_nt: TGTGCTAGCAGCTTTCGGACAGGGGGCGGTGAGACCCAGTACTTC
j_call: TRBJ2-5; v_call: TRBV28; d_call: NA; clone_size: few; cdr3_aa: CASSKLIPGLMMETQYF; cdr3_nt: TGTGCCAGCAGTAAACTCATACCGGGACTTATGATGGAGACCCAGTACTTC
j_call: TRBJ1-1; v_call: TRBV11-3; d_call: NA; clone_size: few; cdr3_aa: CASSLDGTNTEAFF; cdr3_nt: TGTGCCAGCAGCCTTGACGGCACCAACACTGAAGCTTTCTTT
j_call: TRBJ1-4; v_call: TRBV5-4; d_call: TRBD1; clone_size: NA; cdr3_aa: CASSLGGQLEKLFF; cdr3_nt: TGTGCCAGCAGCTTGGGGGGACAGTTGGAAAAACTGTTTTTT
j_call: TRBJ2-5; v_call: TRBV14; d_call: NA; clone_size: NA; cdr3_aa: CASSQGRQSFRETQYF; cdr3_nt: TGTGCCAGCAGCCAAGGGAGGCAGTCGTTCCGAGAGACCCAGTACTTC
j_call: TRBJ1-1; v_call: TRBV11-1; d_call: NA; clone_size: NA; cdr3_aa: CASGGNLGNTEAFF; cdr3_nt: TGTGCCAGCGGAGGTAACCTTGGGAACACTGAAGCTTTCTTT
j_call: TRBJ2-7; v_call: TRBV13; d_call: NA; clone_size: once; cdr3_aa: CASSPPGPTPYEQYF; cdr3_nt: TGTGCCAGCAGCCCGCCGGGACCAACACCTTACGAGCAGTACTTC
j_call: TRBJ2-5; v_call: TRBV5-8; d_call: NA; clone_size: NA; cdr3_aa: CASSHLRGQETQYF; cdr3_nt: TGTGCCAGCAGCCACCTTCGGGGACAAGAGACCCAGTACTTC
j_call: TRBJ1-5; v_call: TRBV6-6; d_call: TRBD1; clone_size: NA; cdr3_aa: CASSDRGSGNQPQHF; cdr3_nt: TGTGCCAGCAGTGACAGGGGGAGTGGCAATCAGCCCCAGCATTTT
j_call: TRBJ2-7; v_call: TRBV7-2; d_call: NA; clone_size: NA; cdr3_aa: CASSPHPYEQYF; cdr3_nt: TGTGCCAGCAGCCCCCACCCCTACGAGCAGTACTTC
j_call: TRBJ1-4; v_call: TRBV5-1; d_call: TRBD1; clone_size: NA; cdr3_aa: CASRKWTGLNEKLFF; cdr3_nt: TGCGCCAGCAGGAAATGGACAGGACTTAATGAAAAACTGTTTTTT
j_call: TRBJ1-3; v_call: TRBV4-1; d_call: NA; clone_size: NA; cdr3_aa: CASSPWTAGNTIYF; cdr3_nt: TGCGCCAGCAGCCCATGGACTGCTGGAAACACCATATATTTT
j_call: TRBJ2-1; v_call: TRBV5-4; d_call: NA; clone_size: NA; cdr3_aa: CASSPPPGGDNEQFF; cdr3_nt: TGTGCCAGCAGCCCACCCCCGGGCGGCGACAATGAGCAGTTCTTC
j_call: TRBJ1-5; v_call: TRBV30; d_call: NA; clone_size: NA; cdr3_aa: CAWSTRSNQPQHF; cdr3_nt: TGTGCCTGGAGCACTAGGAGCAATCAGCCCCAGCATTTT
j_call: TRBJ2-1; v_call: TRBV9; d_call: TRBD1; clone_size: NA; cdr3_aa: CAGSVAGTGGSNEQFF; cdr3_nt: TGTGCCGGCAGCGTAGCTGGGACAGGGGGGTCCAATGAGCAGTTCTTC